One and the same sample provided the 21 T cell receptor beta chains below, sequenced in a study of blood T cell repertoires in COVID-19. Assay: immunoSEQ multiplex PCR; the TCRdb copy retains only in-frame clones and omits some. The sample shows approximately 90,000 clones, 80% to 90% of them seen only once. The sequenced sample consisted of peripheral blood. All receptors derive from a man between 45 and 60 years old with acute or convalescent COVID-19.

The chain carries TRBV11-1 and TRBJ2-5; the match to TRBD1 covers 9 bases. Trimming at V came to 7 bases and at J to 0 bases, leaving 6 bases not matched to a gene. The germline gives CDR1 SGHAT, CDR2 FQDESV (reference sequence). The CDR3 extends over 15 amino acids. The CDR3 loop reads CASKWTGANQETQYF. In nucleotides, the CDR3 is TGTGCCAGCAAATGGACAGGGGCAAACCAAGAGACCCAGTACTTC. The variable domain in full, completed from reference TRBV11-1 and TRBJ2-5, reads EAEVAQSPRYKITEKSQAVAFWCDPISGHATLYWYRQILGQGPELLVQFQDESVVDDSQLPKDRFSAERLKGVDSTLKIQPAELGDSAMYLCASKWTGANQETQYFGPGTRLLVL.

This rearrangement joins TRBV27 to TRBJ1-4, with D uncertain. The CDR3 covers 15 residues. Between the trimmed V and J ends, which lost 0 bases and 8 bases, there was a span of 13 bases. Looked up from germline, CDR1 is MNHEY and CDR2 is SMNVEV (reference sequence). CDR3: CASSLSQAGGEKLFF. The CDR3 nucleotides are TGTGCCAGCAGTTTATCGCAGGCAGGAGGGGAAAAACTGTTTTTT. Full variable domain (remainder filled in from reference TRBV27 and TRBJ1-4): EAQVTQNPRYLITVTGKKLTVTCSQNMNHEYMSWYRQDPGLGLRQIYYSMNVEVTDKGDVPEGYKVSRKEKRNFPLILESPSPNQTSLYFCASSLSQAGGEKLFFGSGTQLSVL.

The rearrangement joins TRBV27 to TRBJ1-1, with D maybe TRBD1 (6 bases). CDR1 and CDR2 from the germline V gene are MNHEY and SMNVEV (reference sequence). Between the trimmed V and J ends, which lost 3 bases and 5 bases, there was a span of 10 bases. This CDR3 region has 13 residues. The CDR3 nucleotides are TGTGCCAGCAGTTTTACAGGGAGAACTGAAGCTTTCTTT. It codes for CASSFTGRTEAFF.

The J gene is TRBJ1-2, the V gene TRBV6-5; 7 positions agree with TRBD1. CDR3 length equals 13 residues. The J segment lost 7 bases and the V segment lost 5 bases, leaving 7 bases of the junction unmatched. Looked up from germline, CDR1 is MNHEY and CDR2 is SVGAGI. CDR3 sequence (DNA): TGTGCCAGCAGTAGTACAGGGGTGAGTGGCTACACCTTC. This encodes CASSSTGVSGYTF.

J is TRBJ2-7 and V is TRBV5-1, with TRBD2 as a possible D gene (6 bases). From germline, CDR1 is SGHRS and CDR2 YFSETQ. V was trimmed by 5 bases and J by 7 bases, leaving 19 bases between them. CDR3 length equals 14 residues. The CDR3, as DNA: TGCGCCAGCAGGGGCGGGGATGAAGGCCCGGAGCAGTACTTC. It is translated as CASRGGDEGPEQYF.

The rearrangement links TRBV11-2 to TRBJ2-3, with 14 nucleotides matching TRBD2. In germline, CDR1 is SGHAT, CDR2 FQNNGV. The V and J ends lost 6 bases and 1 base, in that order; junction bases with no gene match: 9. CDR3 length: 18 amino acids. The CDR3 is CASRLRLAGGVRTDTQYF. CDR3 in DNA: TGTGCCAGCAGGTTAAGACTAGCGGGGGGGGTTCGCACAGATACGCAGTATTTT.

This rearrangement joins TRBV5-5 to TRBJ2-7; D is unclear. The CDR3 spans 14 residues. CDR1 and CDR2 from the germline V gene are SGHKS and YYEKEE (reference sequence). Trimming cost V 0 bases and J 1 base, with 8 bases left between them. This chain's CDR3 is CASSLGALSYEQYF. The CDR3 DNA is TGTGCCAGCAGCTTGGGGGCCCTTTCCTACGAGCAGTACTTC.

Concerning this clone itself: The same CDR3 is also encoded by other DNA sequences in this sample. In DNA, the CDR3 is TGCGCCAGCAGCTTAGGACAGGGAGGGGACGAGCAGTACTTC. As protein: CASSLGQGGDEQYF. J is TRBJ2-7 and V is TRBV5-1; maybe TRBD1 (8 bases). Germline V CDR1 and CDR2: SGHRS, YFSETQ. This CDR3 is built from 14 residues. V was shortened by 2 bases and J by 5 bases, with 14 bases between the two germline ends.

The V call is TRBV5-4, the J call TRBJ2-3; tentative D call: TRBD2 (5 bases). The germline gives CDR1 SGHNT, CDR2 YYREEE (reference sequence). V dropped 2 bases and J dropped 8 bases, with 15 bases sitting between them. This CDR3 contains 14 residues. The DNA of the CDR3 is TGTGCCAGCAGCTTCCCCGGACTTGAATCTACGCAGTATTTT. Amino acid sequence: CASSFPGLESTQYF.

This chain joins TRBV28 and TRBJ2-5, with TRBD1 matching over 10 bases. CDR1 and CDR2 (germline): MDHEN, SYDVKM. The CDR3 loop spans 16 amino acids. The junction had 9 bases not matched to a gene; V was cut back by 3 bases and J by 5 bases. The CDR3 loop is CASSFAGTGAFETQYF. CDR3 coding DNA: TGTGCCAGCAGTTTTGCGGGGACAGGGGCCTTTGAGACCCAGTACTTC.

The chain recombines TRBV5-1 with TRBJ2-1, with D possibly being TRBD2 (5 bases). Trimming cost V 4 bases and J 8 bases, with 13 bases left between them. The CDR3 spans 13 residues. Germline loops: CDR1 SGHRS, CDR2 YFSETQ. The CDR3 DNA reads TGCGCCAGCAGCACCCGTCTAGCATATGAGCAGTTCTTC. This codes for CASSTRLAYEQFF.

V is TRBV30 and J is TRBJ1-6; D is ambiguous. CDR1 is GTSNPN and CDR2 is SVGIG in the germline V gene (reference sequence). With 2 bases removed from V and 9 bases from J, the gap between germline ends came to 14 bases. CDR3 length: 14 amino acids. The CDR3 sequence is CAWSPGSSFSPLHF. DNA for the CDR3: TGTGCCTGGAGTCCGGGGTCTTCGTTTTCACCCCTCCACTTT.

DNA for the CDR3: TGTGCCAGCAGCCAGACAGCAGATAATTCACCCCTCCACTTT. Translation gives CASSQTADNSPLHF. The genes are TRBV7-8 and TRBJ1-6, with a tentative D call TRBD1 (5 bases). Germline CDR1 is SGHVS and CDR2 is FQNEAQ. Trimming removed 5 bases from V and 5 bases from J, with 10 bases in between. The CDR3 sequence is 14 residues long. The whole variable domain, remainder taken from reference TRBV7-8 and TRBJ1-6, is GAGVSQSPRYKVAKRGQDVALRCDPISGHVSLFWYQQALGQGPEFLTYFQNEAQLDKSGLPSDRFFAERPEGSVSTLKIQRTQQEDSAVYLCASSQTADNSPLHFGNGTRLTVT.

The chain combines TRBV6-2 or TRBV6-3 with TRBJ1-2, with a weak D call TRBD1 (6 bases). Trimming left V 3 bases short and J 4 bases short, with 15 bases between. This CDR3 region has 15 residues. Germline CDR1 MNHEY, CDR2 SVGEGT. The CDR3 region is CASSYRDRSPYGYTF. Written as DNA, the CDR3 is TGTGCCAGCAGTTATCGAGACAGGAGTCCCTATGGCTACACCTTC.

The J gene is TRBJ1-1, the V gene TRBV30; D unresolved. Germline CDR1 reads GTSNPN; CDR2 reads SVGIG (reference sequence). V was pared by 0 bases and J by 5 bases, with 13 bases between. The length of the CDR3 is 14 residues. This CDR3 reads CAWSVGRAGTEAFF. Written as DNA, the CDR3 is TGTGCCTGGAGTGTAGGGAGGGCGGGGACTGAAGCTTTCTTT. Variable domain in full (rest from reference TRBV30 and TRBJ1-1): SQTIHQWPATLVQPVGSPLSLECTVEGTSNPNLYWYRQAAGRGLQLLFYSVGIGQISSEVPQNLSASRPQDRQFILSSKKLLLSDSGFYLCAWSVGRAGTEAFFGQGTRLTVV.

J is TRBJ2-7 and V is TRBV6-5, with D possibly TRBD2 on 5 matching bases. Germline assignment: CDR1 MNHEY and CDR2 SVGAGI. This CDR3 has 15 residues. V lost 6 bases, J lost 0 bases, and 15 bases lay in between. The CDR3 DNA is TGTGCCAGCAGAGGAGGTCAACGGAGCTCCTACGAGCAGTACGTC. Residues: CASRGGQRSSYEQYV.

This chain links TRBV27 with TRBJ2-2, with 15 positions matching TRBD2. Germline loops: CDR1 MNHEY, CDR2 SMNVEV (reference sequence). J gave up 2 bases and V 4 bases, and 5 bases lay outside the gene matches. The CDR3 has 18 residues. CDR3 amino acids: CASSSGTSGGFNTGELFF. Written as DNA, the CDR3 is TGTGCCAGCAGTTCCGGGACTAGCGGGGGGTTTAACACCGGGGAGCTGTTTTTT.

The gene calls are TRBV21-1 and TRBJ2-7; TRBD1 is taken as the D call from the table, unchecked against the DNA. TRBV21-1 is classified as a pseudogene. This CDR3 has 15 residues. CDR3 DNA: TGTGCCAGCAGCGAAGAGGGGCGAAGCTCCTACGAGCAGTACGTC. It is translated as CASSEEGRSSYEQYV.

CDR3 bases: TGTGCCAGTAGTGGGAGCTCCTACAATGAGCAGTTCTTC. Translated: CASSGSSYNEQFF. This chain uses TRBV19 with TRBJ2-1; D perhaps matches TRBD2 (5 bases). The V gene lost 5 bases and the J gene lost 0 bases, with 5 bases spanning the gap. Germline loops: CDR1 LNHDA, CDR2 SQIVND (reference sequence). CDR3 length: 13 amino acids. The full variable domain, rest sourced from reference TRBV19 and TRBJ2-1, is DGGITQSPKYLFRKEGQNVTLSCEQNLNHDAMYWYRQDPGQGLRLIYYSQIVNDFQKGDIAEGYSVSREKKESFPLTVTSAQKNPTAFYLCASSGSSYNEQFFGPGTRLTVL.

The V gene is TRBV5-1, the J gene TRBJ1-3, with D unresolved. Trimming took off 3 bases at V and 0 bases at J, with 4 bases between the two ends. CDR3 size: 13 residues. Per germline, CDR1 SGHRS and CDR2 YFSETQ. This chain's CDR3 is CASSSFSGNTIYF. CDR3 nucleotide sequence: TGCGCCAGCAGCTCCTTCTCTGGAAACACCATATATTTT.

This chain links TRBV12-5 with TRBJ1-6; no reliable D call. The V end was cut by 6 bases, the J end by 6 bases, with 12 bases between. Germline CDR1 reads LGHNT; CDR2 reads FRNRAP. The CDR3 sequence is 14 residues long. The CDR3 DNA sequence: TGTGCTAGTGGCCTAGACGGAACTAATTCACCCCTCCACTTT. Amino acid sequence: CASGLDGTNSPLHF.